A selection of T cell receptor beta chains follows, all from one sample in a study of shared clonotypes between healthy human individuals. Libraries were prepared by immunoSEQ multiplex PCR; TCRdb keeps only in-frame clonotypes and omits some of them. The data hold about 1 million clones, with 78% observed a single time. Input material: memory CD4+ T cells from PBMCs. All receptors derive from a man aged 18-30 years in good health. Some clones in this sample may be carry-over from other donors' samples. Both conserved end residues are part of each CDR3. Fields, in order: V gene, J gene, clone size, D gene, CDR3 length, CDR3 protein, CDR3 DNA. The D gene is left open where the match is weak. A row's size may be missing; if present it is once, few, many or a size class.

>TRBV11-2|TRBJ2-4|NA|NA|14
CASSFRGTFNIQYF
TGTGCCAGCAGCTTCAGGGGAACTTTCAACATTCAGTACTTC
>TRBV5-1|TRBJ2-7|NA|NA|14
CASSLTGVAYEQYF
TGCGCCAGCAGCTTGACGGGAGTAGCATACGAGCAGTACTTC
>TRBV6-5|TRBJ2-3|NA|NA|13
CASKDQGTDTQYF
TGTGCCAGCAAGGACCAAGGGACAGATACGCAGTATTTT
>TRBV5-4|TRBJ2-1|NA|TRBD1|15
CASSLGGQMYNEQFF
TGTGCCAGCAGCTTGGGGGGACAGATGTACAATGAGCAGTTCTTC
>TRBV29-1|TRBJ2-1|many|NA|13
CSVSPSSYNEQFF
TGCAGCGTTTCTCCGAGCTCCTACAATGAGCAGTTCTTC
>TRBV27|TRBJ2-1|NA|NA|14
CASTINGAANEQFF
TGTGCCAGCACCATCAACGGAGCGGCCAATGAGCAGTTCTTC
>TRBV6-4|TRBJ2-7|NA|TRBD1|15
CASTVLGTGSYEQYF
TGTGCCAGCACCGTATTGGGGACAGGGTCCTACGAGCAGTACTTC
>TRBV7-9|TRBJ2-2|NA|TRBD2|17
CASSDRTSGENTGELFF
TGTGCCAGCAGCGACCGGACTAGCGGGGAAAACACCGGGGAGCTGTTTTTT
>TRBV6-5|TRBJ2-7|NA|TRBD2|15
CASSVGTSGTYEQYF
TGTGCCAGCAGTGTCGGGACTAGCGGAACCTACGAGCAGTACTTC
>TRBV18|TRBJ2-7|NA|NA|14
CASSPSGTSYEQYF
TGTGCCAGCTCACCTTCCGGGACAAGCTATGAGCAGTACTTC
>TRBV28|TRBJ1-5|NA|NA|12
CASSLENQPQHF
TGTGCCAGCAGCCTTGAAAATCAGCCCCAGCATTTT
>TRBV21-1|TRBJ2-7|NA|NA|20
CASNTTPGLAGGTSSYEQYF
TGTGCCAGCAACACAACACCGGGACTAGCGGGAGGAACGAGCTCCTACGAGCAGTACTTC
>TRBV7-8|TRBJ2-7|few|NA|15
CASSSEGDRRYEQYF
TGTGCCAGCAGCTCCGAGGGGGACCGAAGATACGAGCAGTACTTC
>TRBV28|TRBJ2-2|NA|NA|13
CASSLRPTGELFF
TGTGCCAGCAGTTTAAGGCCCACCGGGGAGCTGTTTTTT
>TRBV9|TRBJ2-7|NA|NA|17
CASSVATSPGSSYEQYF
TGTGCCAGCAGCGTGGCCACTAGTCCGGGGAGCTCCTACGAGCAGTACTTC
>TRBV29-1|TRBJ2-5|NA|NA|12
CSVARGFETQYF
TGCAGCGTTGCCAGGGGTTTCGAGACCCAGTACTTC
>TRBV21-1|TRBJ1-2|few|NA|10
CASSRLGYTF
TGTGCCAGCAGCAGACTTGGCTACACCTTC
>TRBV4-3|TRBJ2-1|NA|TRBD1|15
CASSYTGEPYNEQFF
TGCGCCAGCAGCTATACAGGGGAACCCTACAATGAGCAGTTCTTC